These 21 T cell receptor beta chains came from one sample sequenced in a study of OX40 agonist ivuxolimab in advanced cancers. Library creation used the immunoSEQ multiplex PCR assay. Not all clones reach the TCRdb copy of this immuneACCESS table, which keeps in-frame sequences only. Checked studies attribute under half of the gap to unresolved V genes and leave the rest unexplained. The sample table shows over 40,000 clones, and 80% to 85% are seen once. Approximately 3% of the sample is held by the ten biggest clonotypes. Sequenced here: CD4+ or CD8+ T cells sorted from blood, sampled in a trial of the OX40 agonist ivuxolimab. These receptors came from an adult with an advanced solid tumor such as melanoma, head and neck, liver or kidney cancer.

The DNA of the CDR3 is TGTGCCAGTAGTTCTTTAGCGGGGGGAGCCGAGCAGTACTTC. This translates into CASSSLAGGAEQYF. The rearrangement joins TRBV19 to TRBJ2-7, with 10 bases aligning to TRBD2. V was pared by 5 bases and J by 6 bases, with 7 bases of the junction left unmatched. The CDR3 runs 14 residues. Germline V gene lookup returns CDR1 LNHDA and CDR2 SQIVND (reference sequence).

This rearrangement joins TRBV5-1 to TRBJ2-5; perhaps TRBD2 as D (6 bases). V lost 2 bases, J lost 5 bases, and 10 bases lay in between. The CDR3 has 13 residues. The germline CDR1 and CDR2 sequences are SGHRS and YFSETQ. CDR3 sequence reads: CASSLGAGETQYF. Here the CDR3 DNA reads TGCGCCAGCAGCTTAGGGGCGGGGGAGACCCAGTACTTC.

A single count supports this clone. The CDR3 sequence: CASIEALNTEAFF. The CDR3, as DNA: TGTGCCAGCATTGAGGCCCTGAACACTGAAGCTTTCTTT. The rearrangement joins TRBV6-1 to TRBJ1-1; D gene ambiguous. CDR3 length: 13 amino acids. The germline V gene has CDR1 MNHNS and CDR2 SASEGT. V lost 7 bases and J lost 0, with 9 bases in between.

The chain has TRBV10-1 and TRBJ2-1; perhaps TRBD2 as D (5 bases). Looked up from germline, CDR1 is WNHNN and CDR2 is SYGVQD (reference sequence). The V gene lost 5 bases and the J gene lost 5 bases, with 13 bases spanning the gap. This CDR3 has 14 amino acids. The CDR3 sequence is CASSYGKSDNEQFF. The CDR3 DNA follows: TGCGCCAGCAGTTACGGGAAGTCGGACAATGAGCAGTTCTTC.

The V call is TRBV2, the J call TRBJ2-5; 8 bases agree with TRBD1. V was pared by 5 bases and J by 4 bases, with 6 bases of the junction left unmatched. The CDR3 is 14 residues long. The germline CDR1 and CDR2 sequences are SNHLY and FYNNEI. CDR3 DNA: TGTGCCAGCAGTTCGGGGACAGGCGTAGAGACCCAGTACTTC. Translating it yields CASSSGTGVETQYF.

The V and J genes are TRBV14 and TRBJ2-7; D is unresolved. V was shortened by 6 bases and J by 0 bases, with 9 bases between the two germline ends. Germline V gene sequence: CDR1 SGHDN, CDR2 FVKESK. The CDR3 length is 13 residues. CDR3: CASRRSSSYEQYF. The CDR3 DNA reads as TGTGCCAGCAGACGGAGCTCCTCCTACGAGCAGTACTTC.

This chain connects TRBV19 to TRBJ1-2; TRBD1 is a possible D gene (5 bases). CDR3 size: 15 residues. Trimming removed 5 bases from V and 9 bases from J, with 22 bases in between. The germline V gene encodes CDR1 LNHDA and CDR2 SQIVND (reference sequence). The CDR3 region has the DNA TGTGCCAGTAGTCCAGGTACAGGTTTCACCCTGAGCTACACCTTC. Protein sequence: CASSPGTGFTLSYTF.

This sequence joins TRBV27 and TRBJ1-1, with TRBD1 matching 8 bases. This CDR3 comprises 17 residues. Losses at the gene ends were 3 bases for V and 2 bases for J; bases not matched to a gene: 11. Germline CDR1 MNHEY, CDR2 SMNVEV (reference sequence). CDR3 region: CASSFGQGGAGNTEAFF. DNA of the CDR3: TGTGCCAGCAGTTTTGGACAGGGAGGAGCGGGCAACACTGAAGCTTTCTTT.

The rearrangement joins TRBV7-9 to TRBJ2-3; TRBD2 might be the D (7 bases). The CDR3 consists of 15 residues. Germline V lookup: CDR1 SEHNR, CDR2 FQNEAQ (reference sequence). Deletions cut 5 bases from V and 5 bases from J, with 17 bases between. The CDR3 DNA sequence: TGTGCCAGCAGCGGGGGGGCCCCCATAATAGATACGCAGTATTTT. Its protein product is CASSGGAPIIDTQYF.

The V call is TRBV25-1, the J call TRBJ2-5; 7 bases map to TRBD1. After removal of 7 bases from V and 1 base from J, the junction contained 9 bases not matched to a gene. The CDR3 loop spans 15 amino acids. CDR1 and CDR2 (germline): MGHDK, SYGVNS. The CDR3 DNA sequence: TGTGCCAGCACTCCTCGAGGGGGCAGCCAAGAGACCCAGTACTTC. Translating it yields CASTPRGGSQETQYF.

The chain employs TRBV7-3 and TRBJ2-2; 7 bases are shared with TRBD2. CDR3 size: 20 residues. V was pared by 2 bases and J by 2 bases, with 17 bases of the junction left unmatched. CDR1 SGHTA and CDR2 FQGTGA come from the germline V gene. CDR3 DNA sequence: TGTGCCAGCAGCTTATTTGCCCCCGGGGTGTCTAGCGGTAACACCGGGGAGCTGTTTTTT. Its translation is CASSLFAPGVSSGNTGELFF.

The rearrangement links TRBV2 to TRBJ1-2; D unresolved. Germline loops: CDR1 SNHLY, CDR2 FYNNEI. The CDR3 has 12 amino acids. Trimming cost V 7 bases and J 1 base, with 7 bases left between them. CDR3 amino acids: CASNGINYGYTF. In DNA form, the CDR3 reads TGTGCCAGCAATGGGATTAACTATGGCTACACCTTC.

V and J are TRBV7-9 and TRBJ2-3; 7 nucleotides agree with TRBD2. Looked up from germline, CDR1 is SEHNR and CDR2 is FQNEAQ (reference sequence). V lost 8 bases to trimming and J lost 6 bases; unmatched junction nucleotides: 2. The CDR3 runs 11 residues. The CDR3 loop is CASSGGDTQYF. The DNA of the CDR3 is TGTGCCAGCTCCGGGGGGGATACGCAGTATTTT.

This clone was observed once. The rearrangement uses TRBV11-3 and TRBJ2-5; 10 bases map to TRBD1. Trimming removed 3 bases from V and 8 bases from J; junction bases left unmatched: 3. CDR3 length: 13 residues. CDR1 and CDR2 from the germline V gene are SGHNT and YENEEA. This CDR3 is CASSLGTGVTQYF. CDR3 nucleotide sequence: TGTGCCAGCAGCTTGGGGACAGGGGTTACCCAGTACTTC. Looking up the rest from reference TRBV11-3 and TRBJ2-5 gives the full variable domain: EAGVVQSPRYKIIEKKQPVAFWCNPISGHNTLYWYLQNLGQGPELLIRYENEEAVDDSQLPKDRFSAERLKGVDSTLKIQPAELGDSAVYLCASSLGTGVTQYFGPGTRLLVL.

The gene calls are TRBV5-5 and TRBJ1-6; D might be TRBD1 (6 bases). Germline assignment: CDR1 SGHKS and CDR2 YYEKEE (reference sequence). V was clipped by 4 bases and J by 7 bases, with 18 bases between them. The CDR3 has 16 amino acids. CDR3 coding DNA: TGTGCCAGCAGCCCCGACTTGGGGGCTTGGAATTCACCCCTCCACTTT. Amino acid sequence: CASSPDLGAWNSPLHF.

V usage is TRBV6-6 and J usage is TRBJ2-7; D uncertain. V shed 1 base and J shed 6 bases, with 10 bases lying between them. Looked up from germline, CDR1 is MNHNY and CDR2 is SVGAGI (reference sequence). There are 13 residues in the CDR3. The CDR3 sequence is CASSYYYPAEQYF. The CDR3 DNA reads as TGTGCCAGCAGTTACTATTACCCCGCCGAGCAGTACTTC.

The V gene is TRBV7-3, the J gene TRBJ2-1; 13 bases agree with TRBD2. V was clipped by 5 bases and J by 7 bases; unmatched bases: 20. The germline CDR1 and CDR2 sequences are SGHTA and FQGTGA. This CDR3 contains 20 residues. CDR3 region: CASSPTTSGGAMGMRNEQFF. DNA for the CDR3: TGTGCCAGCAGCCCGACAACTAGCGGGGGGGCCATGGGAATGAGGAATGAGCAGTTCTTC.

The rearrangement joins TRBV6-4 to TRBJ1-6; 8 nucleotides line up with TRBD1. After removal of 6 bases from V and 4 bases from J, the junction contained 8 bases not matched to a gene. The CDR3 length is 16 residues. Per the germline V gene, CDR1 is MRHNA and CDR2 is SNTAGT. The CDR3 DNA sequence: TGTGCCAGCAGCCCCGGGACAGGCCAGTATAATTCACCCCTCCACTTT. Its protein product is CASSPGTGQYNSPLHF.

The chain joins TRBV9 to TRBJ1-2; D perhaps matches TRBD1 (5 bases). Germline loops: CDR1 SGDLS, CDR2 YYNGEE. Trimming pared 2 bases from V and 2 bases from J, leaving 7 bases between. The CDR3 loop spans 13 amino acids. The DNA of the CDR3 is TGTGCCAGCAGCGTTGGGGGGAACTATGGCTACACCTTC. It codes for CASSVGGNYGYTF. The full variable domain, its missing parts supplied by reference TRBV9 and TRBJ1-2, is DSGVTQTPKHLITATGQRVTLRCSPRSGDLSVYWYQQSLDQGLQFLIQYYNGEERAKGNILERFSAQQFPDLHSELNLSSLELGDSALYFCASSVGGNYGYTFGSGTRLTVV.

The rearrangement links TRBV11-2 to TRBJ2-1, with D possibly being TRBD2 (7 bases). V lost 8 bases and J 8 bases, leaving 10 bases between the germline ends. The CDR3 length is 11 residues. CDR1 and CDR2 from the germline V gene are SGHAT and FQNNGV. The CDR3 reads CASGGADEQFF. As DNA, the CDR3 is TGTGCCAGCGGGGGGGCGGATGAGCAGTTCTTC.

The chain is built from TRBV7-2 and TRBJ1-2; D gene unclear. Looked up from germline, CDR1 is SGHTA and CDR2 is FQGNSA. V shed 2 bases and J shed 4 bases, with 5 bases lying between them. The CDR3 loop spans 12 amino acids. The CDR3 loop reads CASSLKGYGYTF. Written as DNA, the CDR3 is TGTGCCAGCAGCTTAAAAGGCTATGGCTACACCTTC. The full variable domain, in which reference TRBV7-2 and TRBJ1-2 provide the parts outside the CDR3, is GAGVSQSPSNKVTEKGKDVELRCDPISGHTALYWYRQSLGQGLEFLIYFQGNSAPDKSGLPSDRFSAERTGGSVSTLTIQRTQQEDSAVYLCASSLKGYGYTFGSGTRLTVV.